One T cell receptor (beta chain) is described in this entry. The antigen remains unidentified. The V gene end was trimmed by 1 base and the J gene end by 6 bases; junction bases not matched to a gene: 7. Looked up from germline, CDR1 is MNHEY and CDR2 is SMNVEV (reference sequence). This CDR3 has 15 residues. Time point in this sample: week 35, safety follow-up. Doses consisted of 300 ug of mutant IDH1 20-mer peptide each, paired with topical imiquimod. New WHO grade 3 or 4 IDH1-mutant, ATRX-lost astrocytomas were present in all donors. Sequenced by immunoSEQ multiplex PCR; TCRdb stores in-frame clones only, minus some. The sample has some 66,000 clones, roughly 80% seen once; the top ten hold over 3.5%. The sample comes from a study of a mutant IDH1 vaccine in newly diagnosed glioma. Overall study context: Vaccination was launched 4-6 weeks after radiotherapy alone, or with temozolomide cycles. A roughly 62% male, around 40% female split and a mean age of about 40 years characterized treated patients. Beforehand, treatment had been radiotherapy, temozolomide, or both; the majority received both.

V usage is TRBV27 and J usage is TRBJ1-1; 8 bases map to TRBD1. The clonotype was recovered from a man younger than 40 with glioma. Sequencing used PBMCs, obtained from a glioma patient whose treatment included an IDH1 peptide vaccine. CDR3 amino acids: CASSLWAGGISEAFF. CDR3 DNA: TGTGCCAGCAGTTTATGGGCAGGGGGCATCTCTGAAGCTTTCTTT.